The subject of this entry is one T cell receptor (beta chain). Its antigen remains unknown. Sequenced by immunoSEQ multiplex PCR; TCRdb stores in-frame clones only, minus some. The sample lists some 2.3 million clones, approximately 93% occurring once. This sample stems from a study of shared clonotypes between healthy human individuals. V lost 1 base, J lost 7 bases, and 9 bases lay in between. The germline V gene has CDR1 SGHRS and CDR2 YFSETQ. This CDR3 has 13 amino acids. Study-level findings and limits: Estimated clonotype richness was generally higher in naive than memory subsets.

This TCR derives from a man younger than 35 in good health. Some clones in this sample may be carry-over from other donors' samples. This chain connects TRBV5-1 to TRBJ1-5; D unresolved. The sequenced material came from naive CD4+ T cells from PBMCs. Subset given: CD45RA+ positively selected. The CDR3 sequence: CASSLTVDQPQHF. CDR3 in DNA: TGCGCCAGCAGCTTGACGGTAGACCAGCCCCAGCATTTT.